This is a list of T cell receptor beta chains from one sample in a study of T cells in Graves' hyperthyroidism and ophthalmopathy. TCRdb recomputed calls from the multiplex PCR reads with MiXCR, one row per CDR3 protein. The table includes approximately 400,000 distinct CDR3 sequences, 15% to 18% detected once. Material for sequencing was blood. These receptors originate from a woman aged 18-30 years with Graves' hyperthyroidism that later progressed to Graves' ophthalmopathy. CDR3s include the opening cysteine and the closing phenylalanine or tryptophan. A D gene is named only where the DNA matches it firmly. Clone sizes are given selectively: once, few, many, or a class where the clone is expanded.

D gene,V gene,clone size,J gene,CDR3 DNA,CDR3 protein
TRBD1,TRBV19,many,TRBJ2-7,TGTGCCAGTAGTTCAACGGGACAGGGGGCTGGAGAGCAGTACTTC,CASSSTGQGAGEQYF
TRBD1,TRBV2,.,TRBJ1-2,TGTGCCAGCAGGCGGGACAGGGGAGAAGGCTACACCTTC,CASRRDRGEGYTF
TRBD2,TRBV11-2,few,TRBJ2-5,TGTGCCAACAGCTTAGACCAGTGGGCTAGCGGGAGAAGCGCGTTGTACTTC,CANSLDQWASGRSALYF
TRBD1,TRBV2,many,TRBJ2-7,TGTGCCAGCAAGCACAGGGGGGTTTACGAGCAGTACTTC,CASKHRGVYEQYF
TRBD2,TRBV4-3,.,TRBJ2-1,TGCGCCAGCAGCCAGGGACCCGGGACTAGCGGGAGAGATGAGCAGTTCTTC,CASSQGPGTSGRDEQFF
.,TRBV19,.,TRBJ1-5,TGTGCCAGTCAAAGGGGGACGAGCAATCAGCCCCAGCATTTT,CASQRGTSNQPQHF
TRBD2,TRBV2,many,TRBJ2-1,TGTGCCAGCAGTGAGGGGCTAGCGGCCTCCTACAATGAGCAGTTCTTC,CASSEGLAASYNEQFF
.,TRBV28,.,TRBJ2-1,TGTGCCAGCAGTTCAACCGGGGCGAACAATGAGCAGTTCTTC,CASSSTGANNEQFF
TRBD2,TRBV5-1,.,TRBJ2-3,TGCGCCAGCAGCAATAGCGGGAGAGGGACAGATACGCAGTATTTT,CASSNSGRGTDTQYF
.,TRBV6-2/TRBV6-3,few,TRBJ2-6,TGTGCCAGCAGACCCTTCGCGGGGCTGGCTGGGGCCAACGTCCTGACTTTC,CASRPFAGLAGANVLTF
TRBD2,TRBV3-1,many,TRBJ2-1,TGTGCCAGCAGCCAGGATACTAGCGGGAGATTTTACAATGAGCAGTTCTTC,CASSQDTSGRFYNEQFF
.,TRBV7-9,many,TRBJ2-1,TGTGCCAGCAGCGTAAGACAGGTGCTTTCCTACAATGAGCAGTTCTTC,CASSVRQVLSYNEQFF
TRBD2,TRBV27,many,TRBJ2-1,TGTGCCAGCAGTCTCTCCGGGACTAGCGGGATCTATGAGCAGTTCTTC,CASSLSGTSGIYEQFF
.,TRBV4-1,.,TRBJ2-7,TGCGCCAGCAGCCAAGAGGCCTTGTACGAGCAGTACTTC,CASSQEALYEQYF
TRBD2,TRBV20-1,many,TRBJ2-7,TGCAGTGCTCCACCCGGGACTAGGATATACGAGCAGTACTTC,CSAPPGTRIYEQYF
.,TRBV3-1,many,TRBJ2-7,TGTGCCAGCAGCGGGGAACAGGGCTACGAGCAGTACTTC,CASSGEQGYEQYF
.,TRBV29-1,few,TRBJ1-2,TGCAGCGCCTCCGGGGGAGGGAACTATGGCTACACCTTC,CSASGGGNYGYTF
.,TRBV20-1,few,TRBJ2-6,TGCAGTGCTAGAGATCCCCCGGGACGTTACTCTGGGGCCAACGTCCTGACTTTC,CSARDPPGRYSGANVLTF
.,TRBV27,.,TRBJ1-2,TGTGCCAGCAGTTATGACGGCTATGGCTACACCTTC,CASSYDGYGYTF
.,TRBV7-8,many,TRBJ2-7,TGTGCCAGCAGCATATATGGAGCCTCCTACGAGCAGTACTTC,CASSIYGASYEQYF
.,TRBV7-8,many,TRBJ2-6,TGTGCCAGCAGCTTTGCGGAGTCTGGGGCCAACGTCCTGACTTTC,CASSFAESGANVLTF
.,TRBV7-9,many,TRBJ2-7,TGTGCCAGCAGCTATGGAGGACAGACCTACGAGCAGTACTTC,CASSYGGQTYEQYF
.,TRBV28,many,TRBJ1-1,TGTGCCAGCTCCTCGAGGGACCGAAAAAACTCAATGAACACTGAAGCTTTCTTT,CASSSRDRKNSMNTEAFF
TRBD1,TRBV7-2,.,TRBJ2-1,TGTGCCAGCAGCTTAGTGGGTGGGACAGGCTCCTACAATGAGCAGTTCTTC,CASSLVGGTGSYNEQFF
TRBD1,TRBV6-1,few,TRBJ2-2,TGTGCCACCAGCCGGGACAGAACCACCGGGGAGCTGTTTTTT,CATSRDRTTGELFF
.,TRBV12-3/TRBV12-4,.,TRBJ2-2,TGTGCCAGCAGTTGGGGGGGCGCTCCGGAGGAGGGAGGGGCCGGGGAGCTGTTTTTT,CASSWGGAPEEGGAGELFF
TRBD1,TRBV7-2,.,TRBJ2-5,TGTGCCAGCAGCTTAGGACAGGGGGCGCGGGTGGAGACCCAGTACTTC,CASSLGQGARVETQYF
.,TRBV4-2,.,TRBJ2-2,TGTGCCAGCAGCCAAGAGGGCGGACGAGGGGAGCTGTTTTTT,CASSQEGGRGELFF
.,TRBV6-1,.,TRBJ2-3,TGTGCCAGCAGTGAAAGGGGTAGCGCGTACACAGATACGCAGTATTTT,CASSERGSAYTDTQYF
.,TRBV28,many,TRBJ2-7,TGTGCCAGCAGTTTATCTGGGGCCTACGAGCAGTACTTC,CASSLSGAYEQYF
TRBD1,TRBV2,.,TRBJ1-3,TGTGCCAGCAGTGAATGGTTAAGGGAGACAGGGGCTACCGGAAACACCATATATTTT,CASSEWLRETGATGNTIYF
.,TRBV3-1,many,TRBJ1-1,TGTGCCAGCAGCCCAGGGGTAAGGACTGAAGCTTTCTTT,CASSPGVRTEAFF
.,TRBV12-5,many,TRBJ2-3,TGTGCTAGTGGTTTGGTACTGACAGGGAGGGCAGATACGCAGTATTTT,CASGLVLTGRADTQYF
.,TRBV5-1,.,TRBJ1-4,TGCGCCAGCAGTATACAGGGACGGACTAATGAAAAACTGTTTTTT,CASSIQGRTNEKLFF
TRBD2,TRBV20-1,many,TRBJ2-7,TGCAGTGCTAGCACACTAGCGGGAGGGCCGTACGAGCAGTACTTC,CSASTLAGGPYEQYF
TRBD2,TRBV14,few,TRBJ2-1,TGTGCCAGCAGCCAATGGAGGACGGGAGGTCCACGGGGTGAGCAGTTCTTC,CASSQWRTGGPRGEQFF
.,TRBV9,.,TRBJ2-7,TGTGCCAGCAGCGACCTAAGACGGACCTACGAGCAGTACTTC,CASSDLRRTYEQYF
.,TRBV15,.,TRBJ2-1,TGTGCCACCAGCAGAGATTCGGCGGGATACAATGAGCAGTTCTTC,CATSRDSAGYNEQFF
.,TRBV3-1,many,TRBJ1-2,TGTGCCAGCAGCCGCTCCCTGCCGTTGGGCTACACCTTC,CASSRSLPLGYTF
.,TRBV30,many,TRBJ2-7,TGTGCCTGGACCGCCCCGGGACTTAACTCCTACGAGCAGTACTTC,CAWTAPGLNSYEQYF
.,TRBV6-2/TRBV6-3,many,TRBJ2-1,TGTGCCAGCAGTTTCCCCCCTACCCCTAACCACCATGAGCAGTTCTTC,CASSFPPTPNHHEQFF
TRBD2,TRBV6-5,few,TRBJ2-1,TGTGCCAGCACAATAGCGGGTTCCTACAATGAGCAGTTCTTC,CASTIAGSYNEQFF
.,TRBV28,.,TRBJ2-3,TGTGCCAGCAGTCCCGGACGGACGTGGCCTTTGGATACGCAGTATTTT,CASSPGRTWPLDTQYF
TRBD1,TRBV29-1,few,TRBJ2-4,TGCAGCGTTTGTGACAGGGCTGGGAACATTCAGTACTTC,CSVCDRAGNIQYF
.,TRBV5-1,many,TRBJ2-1,TGCGCCAGCAGCTTGGCAAACAGGGCCTTGGTCGCCTCCTACAATGAGCAGTTCTTC,CASSLANRALVASYNEQFF
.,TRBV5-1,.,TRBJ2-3,TGCGCCAGCAGCTTGAGTAGCGCCTCGGCAGATACGCAGTATTTT,CASSLSSASADTQYF
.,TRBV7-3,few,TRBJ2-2,TGTGCCAGCAGCTCCCTAGCGAACGGGGAGCTGTTTTTT,CASSSLANGELFF
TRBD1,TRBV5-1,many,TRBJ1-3,TGCGCCAGCAGCGCCGGACAGGGATCGTCTGGAAACACCATATATTTT,CASSAGQGSSGNTIYF
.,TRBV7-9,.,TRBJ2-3,TGTGCCAGCACCAGCCGTGATAGCACAGATACGCAGTATTTT,CASTSRDSTDTQYF
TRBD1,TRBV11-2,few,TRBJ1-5,TGTGCCAGCAGCTATAACAGGGGGGTAATCTCAGATACGCAGCATTTT,CASSYNRGVISDTQHF
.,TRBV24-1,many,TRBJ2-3,TGTGCCGCTATGCTTGGGGTCCCAGCAGATACGCAGTATTTT,CAAMLGVPADTQYF
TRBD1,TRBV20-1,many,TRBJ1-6,TGCAGTGCTAGAGATGGCGTCGCAGGGGGCGGTTCACCCCTCCACTTT,CSARDGVAGGGSPLHF
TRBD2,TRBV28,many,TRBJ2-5,TGTGCCAGCAGGGCGGGACTAGCGGGAGAGGTAGAGACCCAGTACTTC,CASRAGLAGEVETQYF
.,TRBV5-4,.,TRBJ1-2,TGTGCCAGCAGCTTACGCACCCTCAACTATGGCTACACCTTC,CASSLRTLNYGYTF
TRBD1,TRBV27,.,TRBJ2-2,TGTGCCAGCAGCCCTACGCCGGGACAGGGGGCGGTCGGGGAGCTGTTTTTT,CASSPTPGQGAVGELFF